This T cell receptor beta chain originates from a study of beta chain features in type 1 diabetes (dated by TCRdb to the late 2010s). General notes on the study: Patients and healthy donors did not differ in mean age, gender distribution, total cell number or subset yield. In the study, recently diagnosed type 1 diabetes patients and matched healthy donors were compared on the TCRB repertoires of their sorted circulating CD4+ T cell subsets. Regulatory and stem cell-like memory subsets were isolated from only 8 patients and about 8 healthy donors, whereas naive and central memory subsets came from all 30 or so donors. Across all samples, approximately 98,000,000 sorted cells were examined, and cell number per subset correlated strongly with RNA yield. Findings and caveats that apply to the study as a whole: Fewer insertions and more nucleotide deletions at VDJ recombination sites were observed in patients with type 1 diabetes, implying thymic rearrangement abnormalities. HLA sub-analyses involved small numbers of individuals, so any influence of HLA type on TCRB rearrangement remained unresolved. Shorter templates might be favored by PCR, yet because patient and control samples were amplified and corrected together, any such skew would affect both groups equally. Type 1 diabetes patients showed a moderate but significant shortening of TCRB CDR3 length in all four CD4+ subsets. Because cDNA was sequenced instead of genomic DNA, activated cells with high expression could be over-represented, although the groups did not differ in activation or CD3 levels. Naive, central memory and regulatory TCRB repertoires appeared to be more similar among patients than among healthy donors.

A single peripheral blood draw of around 120 mL on average was collected from each donor into heparinised tubes. A BD FACSAria II was used to sort naive, central memory, regulatory and stem cell-like memory CD4+ T cells with a panel that included CD45RO, CCR7, CD25, CD127, CD95 and CD27. A purity above 95% was achieved for all sorted populations. PBMCs were isolated right away by Lymphoprep density gradient centrifugation and were stained directly, without culture. So that batch effects would be minimized, each experiment stained and sorted samples in pairs, pairing one healthy donor with one patient. This clone has just a few counts. Its recognized antigen is unknown. Base qualities were left out, and no much larger clone turns up one base away. Relative to germline, V is missing 5 bases and J is missing 11 bases, with 11 bases of the junction outside any gene match. Its CDR3 holds 15 amino acids, cysteine through phenylalanine. Kept here is only the CDR3 DNA, which spans 45 bases and is read in frame from base 1. Sequences SNHLY (CDR1) and FYNNEI (CDR2) are obtained from the germline V gene.

The entire amount of isolated RNA was reverse transcribed using the High Capacity cDNA Reverse Transcription Kit, so the sequenced TCRB transcripts were expressed ones. Deep immunoSEQ sequencing was performed on naive, central memory and regulatory T cell samples, with an average of around 3.5 million total reads per sample. Sorted cells were lysed in RLT buffer, and RNA was extracted using DNase-treated RNeasy Micro or Mini kits according to cell number. To prevent cross-contamination, each cell subset was processed individually, whereas patient and healthy donor samples were processed jointly. TCRB sequences were amplified from cDNA with the immunoSEQ multiplex PCR, producing 87-bp fragments spanning the CDR3 region. Sequencing of the amplicons was performed on the Illumina HiSeq platform. In the original analysis: Synthetic template baselines were used to correct PCR bias computationally, reads within Hamming distance 2 were collapsed together, and singletons that could not be merged were discarded. Reads were aligned to IMGT to assign V, D and J genes, CDR3 length, and insertions or deletions at six rearrangement sites. Within each subset, clonotype counts were normalized to sorted cell number, and only after that were true diversity and Gini coefficients computed with the tcR R package. The overlap coefficient, calculated on TCRB nucleotide sequences, was used to measure repertoire sharing. As a proxy for the pre-selection repertoire, out-of-frame TCRB sequences from naive cells were analyzed. TCRdb's version of the immuneACCESS table is confined to in-frame rearrangements and falls short of the full clone set. An unresolved V gene accounts for under half of the shortfall where checked; the remainder is of unknown origin. That table gives V, J and clone size, and the DNA gave D and trimming. The sample table holds roughly 380,000 clones, of which about 19% were seen once. 0.044% of the sample goes to the ten largest clones.

The receptor was isolated from a woman aged 18-29 years in good health. Sequenced: naive CD4+ T cells from blood. What this sample's cell subset or site label stands for: true naive CD4+ T cells. The receptor chain draws on TRBV2 and TRBJ2-3; 12 bases in the middle match TRBD2. CDR3 region: CASSSGTSGLRGQYF. In nucleotide form, the sequence is TGTGCCAGCAGTTCCGGGACTAGCGGGTTAAGGGGGCAGTATTTT.